Listed below are T cell receptor beta chains from one sample, sequenced in a study of technical replicates of blood from a few donors. TCRdb's copy holds only in-frame clones and misses some; the assay was immunoSEQ multiplex PCR. The data contain 7,500 or so clones, less than 96% of them singletons. The sequencing input was PBMCs. The receptors shown here come from a human donor in good health. Each CDR3 is given with its conserved first and last residue. The D gene is left open where the match is weak. Expanded clones are given a class, and other clones once, few, many or no size at all.

D: NA
V: TRBV5-1
size: NA
J: TRBJ2-5
DNA: TGCGCCAGCAGGGACTTCCAAGAGACCCAGTACTTC
CDR3: CASRDFQETQYF

D: TRBD2
V: TRBV6-1
size: NA
J: TRBJ2-3
DNA: TGTGCCAGCAGTTTTACTAGCGATAGCACAGATACGCAGTATTTT
CDR3: CASSFTSDSTDTQYF

D: NA
V: TRBV11-2
size: NA
J: TRBJ2-7
DNA: TGTGCCACCCGAGACTCAGGGGGGAGCTCCTACGAGCAGTACTTC
CDR3: CATRDSGGSSYEQYF

D: NA
V: TRBV13
size: NA
J: TRBJ2-7
DNA: TGTGCCAGCTCCCCCTCACGACAGGCCCAAGTGCAGTACTTC
CDR3: CASSPSRQAQVQYF

D: NA
V: TRBV5-1
size: NA
J: TRBJ2-7
DNA: TGCGCCAGCAGCTACGGCCTAGAGGTTTCCGAGCAGTACTTC
CDR3: CASSYGLEVSEQYF

D: TRBD2
V: TRBV2
size: NA
J: TRBJ2-1
DNA: TGTGCCAGCAGTCCCCGGGGGGAGGGGAATGAGCAGTTCTTC
CDR3: CASSPRGEGNEQFF

D: TRBD1
V: TRBV27
size: NA
J: TRBJ2-2
DNA: TGTGCCAGCAGCATCTTGACAGGGGGGGGCGGCGGGGAGCTGTTTTTT
CDR3: CASSILTGGGGGELFF

D: NA
V: TRBV27
size: once
J: TRBJ1-1
DNA: TGTGCCAGCACCCTTTCGGGAGGCACTGAAGCTTTCTTT
CDR3: CASTLSGGTEAFF

D: TRBD2
V: TRBV11-3
size: NA
J: TRBJ2-7
DNA: TGTGCCAGCAGCTTAGATGGGCGGGAGACCAACTACGAGCAGTACTTC
CDR3: CASSLDGRETNYEQYF

D: NA
V: TRBV11-2
size: NA
J: TRBJ2-5
DNA: TGTGCCAGCGAAGCCCGAGGGGAGACCCAGTACTTC
CDR3: CASEARGETQYF

D: TRBD1
V: TRBV6-1
size: NA
J: TRBJ1-5
DNA: TGTGCCAGCAGTGAAGCTCGGGACAGGGTTAGGCAGCCCCAGCATTTT
CDR3: CASSEARDRVRQPQHF

D: TRBD2
V: TRBV5-6
size: NA
J: TRBJ2-7
DNA: TGTGCCAGCAGCCCTGGGGCGGGGGCCTACGAGCAGTACTTC
CDR3: CASSPGAGAYEQYF

D: TRBD1
V: TRBV7-9
size: NA
J: TRBJ1-6
DNA: TGTGCCAGCAGCAAAGGGACAGGTGATAATTCACCCCTCCACTTT
CDR3: CASSKGTGDNSPLHF

D: NA
V: TRBV18
size: NA
J: TRBJ1-1
DNA: TGTGCCAGCTCACCAGGGGGCCTGAACACTGAAGCTTTCTTT
CDR3: CASSPGGLNTEAFF

D: NA
V: TRBV29-1
size: NA
J: TRBJ1-4
DNA: TGCAGCGTTGAAGGGGGCGGACCTAATGAAAAACTGTTTTTT
CDR3: CSVEGGGPNEKLFF

D: NA
V: TRBV9
size: NA
J: TRBJ2-2
DNA: TGTGCCAGCAGCGTAGGAGACAGGTCTTACACCGGGGAGCTGTTTTTT
CDR3: CASSVGDRSYTGELFF

D: NA
V: TRBV19
size: NA
J: TRBJ2-7
DNA: TGTGCCAGTAGTATGTCGGGGGAATCCTACGAGCAGTACTTC
CDR3: CASSMSGESYEQYF

D: TRBD2
V: TRBV10-1
size: NA
J: TRBJ2-7
DNA: TGCGCCAGCGGAGGGGCTAGCGGGACGCACGAGCAGTACTTC
CDR3: CASGGASGTHEQYF

D: NA
V: TRBV6-1
size: NA
J: TRBJ1-1
DNA: TGTGCCAGCACCCCGCGCAGGGAGGGGACTGAAGCTTTCTTT
CDR3: CASTPRREGTEAFF

D: NA
V: TRBV30
size: NA
J: TRBJ1-1
DNA: TGTGCCTGGAGTGCAGGGGACGGGATGAACACTGAAGCTTTCTTT
CDR3: CAWSAGDGMNTEAFF

D: NA
V: TRBV10-3
size: NA
J: TRBJ2-1
DNA: TGTGCCATCAGTGAGGTTCCAGGGTTCGATGAGCAGTTCTTC
CDR3: CAISEVPGFDEQFF

D: NA
V: TRBV7-9
size: NA
J: TRBJ1-4
DNA: TGTGCCAGCAGCTATAACAGGGATCTTAATGAAAAACTGTTTTTT
CDR3: CASSYNRDLNEKLFF

D: TRBD1
V: TRBV28
size: NA
J: TRBJ1-4
DNA: TGTGCCAGCATGGAGCCGGGACAGGGGGATGAAAAACTGTTTTTT
CDR3: CASMEPGQGDEKLFF

D: TRBD2
V: TRBV6-1
size: NA
J: TRBJ2-7
DNA: TGTGCCAGCAGTGAAGGGACTAGCGGGAGGGGCCACGAGCAGTACTTC
CDR3: CASSEGTSGRGHEQYF

D: NA
V: TRBV30
size: once
J: TRBJ2-2
DNA: TGTGCCTGGAACTGGGGGGACTCGAACACCGGGGAGCTGTTTTTT
CDR3: CAWNWGDSNTGELFF

D: NA
V: TRBV7-7
size: NA
J: TRBJ2-7
DNA: TGTGCCAGCAGCGTGCTAGGCGGAGAGCAGTACTTC
CDR3: CASSVLGGEQYF

D: NA
V: TRBV9
size: NA
J: TRBJ2-1
DNA: TGTGCCAGCAGCGTAAAGGGTTCGGGGGATGAGCAGTTCTTC
CDR3: CASSVKGSGDEQFF

D: NA
V: TRBV28
size: NA
J: TRBJ1-2
DNA: TGTGCCAGCAGTCCCGACAGAGGCTACACCTTC
CDR3: CASSPDRGYTF

D: NA
V: TRBV6-4
size: once
J: TRBJ1-5
DNA: TGTGCCAGCAGCGATGGGGGGGACGGCAATCAGCCCCAGCATTTT
CDR3: CASSDGGDGNQPQHF

D: TRBD2
V: TRBV5-1
size: NA
J: TRBJ2-2
DNA: TGCGGATCCAGCGGGAGCGGAAACACCGGGGAGCTGTTTTTT
CDR3: CGSSGSGNTGELFF

D: NA
V: TRBV25-1
size: NA
J: TRBJ1-1
DNA: TGTGCCAGCAGAGGAGGGAACACTGAAGCTTTCTTT
CDR3: CASRGGNTEAFF

D: NA
V: TRBV11-2
size: NA
J: TRBJ2-1
DNA: TGTGCCAGCAGCTTAGACGTCAGAGGCGCTGAGCAGTTCTTC
CDR3: CASSLDVRGAEQFF

D: NA
V: TRBV10-2
size: once
J: TRBJ2-2
DNA: TGCGCCACCCTAGATCTCACCGGGGAGCTGTTTTTT
CDR3: CATLDLTGELFF

D: TRBD1
V: TRBV29-1
size: NA
J: TRBJ2-7
DNA: TGCAGCGTTGGACTCCCGGGACAGGGTTTTGGGGAGCAGTACTTC
CDR3: CSVGLPGQGFGEQYF

D: TRBD1
V: TRBV2
size: NA
J: TRBJ1-2
DNA: TGTGCCAGCACTACCGGGACAGGGAACTATGGCTACACCTTC
CDR3: CASTTGTGNYGYTF

D: NA
V: TRBV27
size: NA
J: TRBJ2-2
DNA: TGTGCCAGCAGTTTGGAGTTAGTCGCCGGGGAGCTGTTTTTT
CDR3: CASSLELVAGELFF

D: NA
V: TRBV5-4
size: once
J: TRBJ2-5
DNA: TGTGCCAGCAGCTTGGAGGGAGCGGGGACCCAGTACTTC
CDR3: CASSLEGAGTQYF

D: NA
V: TRBV19
size: once
J: TRBJ1-1
DNA: TGTGCCAGTAGTATCACCCGACAGATTGGGACTGAAGCTTTCTTT
CDR3: CASSITRQIGTEAFF

D: TRBD1
V: TRBV10-3
size: NA
J: TRBJ1-4
DNA: TGTGCCATCAGTGAGCGTCAGGGGGCGGGGGAAAAACTGTTTTTT
CDR3: CAISERQGAGEKLFF